These 27 T cell receptor beta chains came from one sample sequenced in a study of blood T cells in healthy people across ages. A J-beta primer mix and a sample-barcoded 5' primer were used in a second PCR of roughly 7 to 12 cycles. One entry per CDR3 protein results from TCRdb running MiXCR on the 5' RACE reads. The sample consists of 1,800,000 or so distinct CDR3 sequences, more than 35% of them appearing once. The material sequenced was blood. The receptors originated from a human donor in good health.

This rearrangement joins TRBV15 to TRBJ2-6, with unresolved D. From germline, CDR1 is LNHNV and CDR2 YYDKDF (reference sequence). CDR3 length: 14 amino acids. V gave up 9 bases and J gave up 2 bases, with 11 bases separating them. This CDR3 reads CATLRSTGANVLTF. The CDR3 DNA reads as TGTGCCACTCTTAGATCTACTGGGGCCAACGTCCTGACTTTC.

The chain uses TRBV7-2 and TRBJ2-3, with TRBD2 matching 12 bases. J was trimmed by 5 bases and V by 4 bases; bases with no gene match: 7. The CDR3 totals 16 residues. Per germline, CDR1 SGHTA and CDR2 FQGNSA. The CDR3 DNA sequence: TGTGCCAGCAGCTCCCCTAGCGGGGGGGCTGGAGATACGCAGTATTTT. It translates to CASSSPSGGAGDTQYF.

This clonotype was detected only a few times. The V gene is TRBV12-3 or TRBV12-4, the J gene TRBJ1-2, with D uncertain. V lost 6 bases and J lost 3, with 23 bases in between. There are 17 residues in the CDR3. As DNA, the CDR3 is TGTGCCAGCAGCCAAACCCATATACTAAATGTGGACTATGGCTACACCTTC. Protein sequence: CASSQTHILNVDYGYTF.

This chain uses TRBV5-1 with TRBJ1-4, with 8 bases identical to TRBD1. The V segment lost 4 bases and the J segment 8 bases; nucleotides outside the gene matches: 13. Germline assignment: CDR1 SGHRS and CDR2 YFSETQ. This CDR3 has 16 amino acids. CDR3 DNA sequence: TGCGCCAGCAGCCGCGACAGGGGCGGTGGATCCGAAAAACTGTTTTTT. This codes for CASSRDRGGGSEKLFF.

This clonotype was seen only once. The V call is TRBV2, the J call TRBJ2-1; TRBD2 agrees at 8 bases. The CDR3 spans 13 residues. V lost 3 bases and J lost 9; bases outside the gene matches: 4. The germline gives CDR1 SNHLY, CDR2 FYNNEI. CDR3 amino acids: CASSESGGGEQFF. The CDR3, as DNA: TGTGCCAGCAGTGAGAGCGGGGGAGGTGAGCAGTTCTTC. Together with reference TRBV2 and TRBJ2-1, the CDR3 gives the full variable domain: EPEVTQTPSHQVTQMGQEVILRCVPISNHLYFYWYRQILGQKVEFLVSFYNNEISEKSEIFDDQFSVERPDGSNFTLKIRSTKLEDSAMYFCASSESGGGEQFFGPGTRLTVL.

V gene TRBV29-1 combines with J gene TRBJ2-7, with D possibly being TRBD1 (6 bases). Germline loops: CDR1 SQVTM, CDR2 ANQGSEA. Trimming shortened V by 5 bases and J by 3 bases, and 11 bases separated the two germline ends. CDR3 size: 12 residues. CDR3 sequence (DNA): TGCAGCGTTCTGGACAGCCTCTACGAGCAGTACTTC. The encoded protein is CSVLDSLYEQYF.

This clonotype was counted only a few times. J is TRBJ1-2 and V is TRBV28; D ambiguous. Trimming took off 5 bases at V and 6 bases at J, with 10 bases between the two ends. Per germline, CDR1 MDHEN and CDR2 SYDVKM. This CDR3 has 12 residues. The CDR3 nucleotides read TGTGCCAGCAGTCTAGTTTTGGATGGCTACACCTTC. Residues: CASSLVLDGYTF.

The genes are TRBV27 and TRBJ1-5, with D possibly being TRBD1 (5 bases). V was shortened by 5 bases and J by 3 bases, with 17 bases between the two germline ends. Germline CDR1 reads MNHEY; CDR2 reads SMNVEV (reference sequence). The CDR3 has 16 residues. The DNA for the CDR3 is TGTGCCAGCAGTCTGCACCCTCCGGGACTCAATCAGCCCCAGCATTTT. It codes for CASSLHPPGLNQPQHF.

The chain couples TRBV6-1 to TRBJ1-2, with D uncertain. V was cut by 5 bases and J by 4 bases, with 14 bases left in between. There are 14 residues in the CDR3. Germline-derived CDR1 and CDR2 are MNHNS and SASEGT. The CDR3 here is CASSSLLPFYGYTF. DNA for the CDR3: TGTGCCAGCAGTTCCTTATTACCGTTCTATGGCTACACCTTC.

The gene calls are TRBV2 and TRBJ2-2, with 9 nucleotides matching TRBD1. The ends lost 5 bases at V and 9 bases at J; junction bases unmatched: 10. Looked up from germline, CDR1 is SNHLY and CDR2 is FYNNEI. The length of the CDR3 is 15 residues. CDR3: CASSCHPDRGRELFF. Here the CDR3 DNA reads TGTGCCAGCAGTTGCCACCCGGACAGGGGCAGGGAGCTGTTTTTT.

This clonotype was detected ten times or more. The chain couples TRBV29-1 to TRBJ2-1; 12 bases map to TRBD2. Germline V gene lookup returns CDR1 SQVTM and CDR2 ANQGSEA. V lost 6 bases to trimming and J lost 9 bases; unmatched junction nucleotides: 6. CDR3 length equals 13 residues. CDR3: CSVCPSGGAEQFF. The CDR3 DNA follows: TGCAGCGTCTGCCCTAGCGGGGGGGCTGAGCAGTTCTTC.

This clonotype was picked up a small number of times. The chain has TRBV6-2 or TRBV6-3 and TRBJ1-6; 8 bases match TRBD1. This CDR3 comprises 16 residues. Germline CDR1 is MNHEY and CDR2 is SVGEGT. V was pared by 0 bases and J by 6 bases, with 4 bases of the junction left unmatched. This CDR3 reads CASSYSGTGSNSPLHF. As DNA, the CDR3 is TGTGCCAGCAGTTACTCCGGGACAGGCTCTAATTCACCCCTCCACTTT.

The chain combines TRBV6-5 with TRBJ1-2; 7 bases agree with TRBD1. The CDR3 is 13 residues long. From germline, CDR1 is MNHEY and CDR2 SVGAGI. V lost 2 bases to trimming and J lost 9 bases; unmatched junction nucleotides: 6. The CDR3 sequence: CASSYTGQVSYTF. In DNA, the CDR3 is TGTGCCAGCAGTTACACCGGACAGGTTAGCTACACCTTC.

This clonotype was seen just once. The chain combines TRBV7-2 with TRBJ1-1, with 7 positions matching TRBD1. CDR3 length: 14 amino acids. V lost 5 bases, J lost 6 bases, and 9 bases stayed unmatched. The germline V gene has CDR1 SGHTA and CDR2 FQGNSA. CDR3 sequence reads: CASSRQGITSEAFF. The CDR3 DNA sequence: TGTGCCAGCAGCCGACAGGGAATCACCTCTGAAGCTTTCTTT.

This sequence joins TRBV27 and TRBJ1-2; possibly TRBD1 for D (5 bases). This CDR3 has 14 amino acids. V lost 5 bases and J lost 3, with 13 bases in between. Germline V gene sequence: CDR1 MNHEY, CDR2 SMNVEV (reference sequence). In nucleotides, the CDR3 is TGTGCCAGCAGTGACTACATGACAGACTATGGCTACACCTTC. Translated, it gives CASSDYMTDYGYTF.

The chain joins TRBV24-1 to TRBJ2-5; 7 bases agree with TRBD1. J lost 3 bases, V lost 7 bases, and 10 bases had no gene match. Germline V gene lookup returns CDR1 KGHDR and CDR2 SFDVKD. This CDR3 is built from 15 residues. Here the CDR3 reads CATSFTTGFEETQYF. CDR3 sequence (DNA): TGTGCCACCAGCTTCACGACAGGGTTTGAAGAGACCCAGTACTTC.

The chain combines TRBV7-2 with TRBJ1-2; perhaps TRBD1 as D (6 bases). Germline V lookup: CDR1 SGHTA, CDR2 FQGNSA. V shed 5 bases and J shed 3 bases, with 22 bases lying between them. This CDR3 has 17 amino acids. The CDR3 reads CASSAGGGAPAHYGYTF. DNA for the CDR3: TGTGCCAGCAGCGCTGGGGGGGGGGCGCCCGCCCACTATGGCTACACCTTC.

The chain has TRBV20-1 and TRBJ1-2; D might be TRBD1 (5 bases). V lost 5 bases and J lost 3, with 13 bases in between. The CDR3 runs 13 residues. In germline, CDR1 is DFQATT, CDR2 SNEGSKA (reference sequence). The CDR3 nucleotides read TGCAGTGCTCCACTTTCAGGGTACTATGGCTACACCTTC. Translated: CSAPLSGYYGYTF.

A single count supports this clonotype. The CDR3 region has the DNA TGTGCCAGCTCACCACCGGGGCAGACCTCCTACAATGAGCAGTTCTTC. This codes for CASSPPGQTSYNEQFF. The genes are TRBV18 and TRBJ2-1; TRBD1 might be the D (5 bases). This CDR3 contains 16 residues. V lost 0 bases, J lost 0 bases, and 9 bases lay in between. Germline-derived CDR1 and CDR2 are KGHSH and LQKENI.

This clonotype was recorded a few times. The V call is TRBV6-4, the J call TRBJ2-1; D is perhaps TRBD2 (5 bases). The CDR3 length is 16 residues. CDR1 and CDR2 (germline): MRHNA, SNTAGT. Trimming removed 0 bases at V and 7 bases at J, with 16 bases between. The CDR3 is CASSDSPAGITNEQFF. DNA of the CDR3: TGTGCCAGCAGTGACTCCCCTGCGGGTATTACAAATGAGCAGTTCTTC.

The sample holds one count of this clonotype. The CDR3 region is CATARDFSLCTEAFF. CDR3 in DNA: TGTGCCACCGCACGTGACTTTTCTTTGTGCACTGAAGCTTTCTTT. The V gene is TRBV27, the J gene TRBJ1-1; D gene uncertain. This CDR3 is built from 15 residues. Germline values: CDR1 MNHEY, CDR2 SMNVEV (reference sequence). The ends were cut back, 10 bases at V and 4 bases at J, with 22 bases in the middle.

This clonotype was observed at least ten times. This chain uses TRBV6-5 with TRBJ2-1; the match to TRBD2 covers 7 bases. V lost 0 bases to trimming and J lost 0 bases; unmatched junction nucleotides: 2. CDR3 size: 16 residues. Germline loops: CDR1 MNHEY, CDR2 SVGAGI. The chain's CDR3 is CASSYSPGGSYNEQFF. For the CDR3, the DNA is TGTGCCAGCAGTTACTCGCCGGGGGGCTCCTACAATGAGCAGTTCTTC.

Worth noting for this clonotype: One junction end disagrees with the germline gene, perhaps due to a read error. The rearrangement links TRBV7-2 to TRBJ2-1; 13 nucleotides line up with TRBD2. There are 15 residues in the CDR3. The germline CDR1 and CDR2 sequences are SGHTA and FQGNSA. CDR3: CASSITSGGANQQFF. CDR3 nucleotide sequence: TGTGCCAGCAGCATTACTAGCGGGGGGGCCAATCAGCAGTTCTTC.

Of note for this clonotype: A much bigger clone sits one base away, suggesting this may be a read error. The CDR3 nucleotides read TGTGCAACCCAGCGAGGCGACTATCCCTACGGGCAGTACTTC. Translated: CATQRGDYPYGQYF. The chain joins TRBV7-9 to TRBJ2-5, with D perhaps matching TRBD2 (5 bases). This CDR3 region has 14 residues. In germline, CDR1 is SEHNR, CDR2 FQNEAQ (reference sequence). The full variable domain, completed using reference TRBV7-9 and TRBJ2-5, is DTGVSQNPRHKITKRGQNVTFRCDPISEHNRLYWYRQTLGQGPEFLTYFQNEAQLEKSRLLSDRFSAERPKGSFSTLEIQRTEQGDSAMYLCATQRGDYPYGQYFGPGTRLLVL.

This clonotype showed up just a few times. This chain links TRBV6-5 with TRBJ2-5; tentatively, D is TRBD2 (5 bases). The CDR3 covers 15 residues. Per germline, CDR1 MNHEY and CDR2 SVGAGI. V lost 4 bases and J lost 6, with 18 bases in between. This chain's CDR3 is CASSSRLRGIKTQYF. The CDR3 DNA reads as TGTGCCAGCAGTTCCCGCTTGAGAGGGATAAAGACCCAGTACTTC.

The chain recombines TRBV5-1 with TRBJ2-3; 7 positions agree with TRBD2. The germline V gene has CDR1 SGHRS and CDR2 YFSETQ. The CDR3 extends over 16 amino acids. Trimming at V came to 2 bases and at J to 4 bases, leaving 10 bases not matched to a gene. The CDR3 DNA reads as TGCGCCAGCAGCTTTGGGGACTACAGGCCTCCAGATACGCAGTATTTT. This translates into CASSFGDYRPPDTQYF.

The chain combines TRBV7-8 with TRBJ2-7; 11 bases map to TRBD1. The V gene's germline CDR1 is SGHVS and CDR2 FQNEAQ. The CDR3 runs to 16 residues. V was clipped by 4 bases and J by 3 bases; unmatched bases: 8. The CDR3 coding sequence is TGTGCCAGCAGCTCAGTGGGGGACAGGGGGAACTACGAGCAGTACTTC. Residues: CASSSVGDRGNYEQYF.